A single sample gave rise to the 8 T cell receptor beta chains below, sequenced in a study of blood T cell repertoires in COVID-19 (TCRdb year 2020). Libraries were made using the immunoSEQ multiplex PCR assay. As stored in TCRdb, this immuneACCESS dataset retains in-frame rearrangements with V and J assigned. A fraction of the clones does not appear; measured against another copy, unresolved V genes explain less than half of the discrepancy, and the remainder lacks a known reason. The sample records approximately 130,000 clones, approximately 86% of which are singletons. The ten top clones hold about 16% of the sample. Sequencing was carried out using peripheral blood. These receptors were taken from a woman aged 50 to 60 who had recovered from COVID-19.

The chain is built from TRBV18 and TRBJ1-1; 8 positions match TRBD1. With V trimmed by 3 bases and J by 4 bases, 10 bases remained unmatched. Germline CDR1 is KGHSH and CDR2 is LQKENI. The CDR3 totals 16 residues. CDR3 coding DNA: TGTGCCAGCTCACCTGCAGGGGGCTCGAGGGGCACTGAAGCTTTCTTT. It yields the protein CASSPAGGSRGTEAFF. Full variable domain (missing parts from reference TRBV18 and TRBJ1-1): NAGVMQNPRHLVRRRGQEARLRCSPMKGHSHVYWYRQLPEEGLKFMVYLQKENIIDESGMPKERFSAEFPKEGPSILRIQQVVRGDSAAYFCASSPAGGSRGTEAFFGQGTRLTVV.

The chain employs TRBV18 and TRBJ2-7; 7 nucleotides agree with TRBD2. Germline V gives CDR1 KGHSH, CDR2 LQKENI. V trimming: 2 bases; J trimming: 4 bases; junction bases outside the gene matches: 8. This CDR3 is built from 15 residues. Here the CDR3 reads CASSPAGVGQYEQYF. The CDR3 nucleotides read TGTGCCAGCTCACCAGCGGGGGTCGGTCAGTACGAGCAGTACTTC.

In DNA, the CDR3 is TGTGCCAGCAGTTCCGGGACAGGGAAGTATGGCTACACCTTC. Translation: CASSSGTGKYGYTF. The rearrangement uses TRBV7-9 and TRBJ1-2; 9 nucleotides agree with TRBD1. Germline-derived CDR1 and CDR2 are SEHNR and FQNEAQ (reference sequence). There are 14 residues in the CDR3. V lost 6 bases and J lost 5; bases outside the gene matches: 7.

The chain uses TRBV18 and TRBJ2-7; D is unclear. CDR3 length: 14 amino acids. Trimming took 2 bases from V and 1 from J, leaving 9 bases between them. From germline, CDR1 is KGHSH and CDR2 LQKENI. The CDR3 DNA follows: TGTGCCAGCTCACCATTCCCACTATCCTACGAGCAGTACTTC. This translates into CASSPFPLSYEQYF.

V usage is TRBV9 and J usage is TRBJ2-7; a possible D gene is TRBD1 (6 bases). Trimming removed 2 bases at V and 3 bases at J, with 15 bases between. This CDR3 comprises 15 residues. The germline V gene encodes CDR1 SGDLS and CDR2 YYNGEE. DNA of the CDR3: TGTGCCAGCAGCGTGGACCTGGACAGCTACTACGAGCAGTACTTC. It yields the protein CASSVDLDSYYEQYF.

This chain uses TRBV5-1 with TRBJ2-2; 13 bases are a match to TRBD2. The CDR3 totals 18 residues. CDR1 and CDR2 from the germline V gene are SGHRS and YFSETQ. The V gene end was trimmed by 4 bases and the J gene end by 6 bases; junction bases not matched to a gene: 12. The CDR3 region has the DNA TGCGCCAGCAGCCCAGGAAAAGGACTAGCGGGAGTGGCCGGGGAGCTGTTTTTT. Protein product: CASSPGKGLAGVAGELFF.

The chain uses TRBV30 and TRBJ1-3; 7 bases line up with TRBD1. The ends lost 3 bases at V and 0 bases at J; junction bases unmatched: 2. There are 14 residues in the CDR3. Germline values: CDR1 GTSNPN, CDR2 SVGIG (reference sequence). The DNA of the CDR3 is TGTGCCTGGAGCACAGGGGCCTCTGGAAACACCATATATTTT. It is translated as CAWSTGASGNTIYF. Using reference TRBV30 and TRBJ1-3 for the parts outside the CDR3, the full variable domain is SQTIHQWPATLVQPVGSPLSLECTVEGTSNPNLYWYRQAAGRGLQLLFYSVGIGQISSEVPQNLSASRPQDRQFILSSKKLLLSDSGFYLCAWSTGASGNTIYFGEGSWLTVV.

This clone has just one count. This rearrangement joins TRBV6-2 or TRBV6-3 to TRBJ2-1; D call uncertain. CDR1 and CDR2 (germline): MNHEY, SVGEGT. The CDR3 runs 18 residues. Trimming shortened V by 0 bases and J by 0 bases, and 15 bases separated the two germline ends. The CDR3: CASSYSKPSPSSYNEQFF. The DNA for the CDR3 is TGTGCCAGCAGTTACTCGAAACCGAGTCCTAGCTCCTACAATGAGCAGTTCTTC.